These 18 T cell receptor beta chains were all obtained from the same sample, sequenced in a study of cytomegalovirus exposure and HLA in healthy donors. The PCR employed 60 Vbeta primers together with 13 Jbeta primers. Measured with immunoSEQ multiplex PCR; TCRdb has only the in-frame clones, and not every one. Of around 90,000 clones detected, approximately 80% appear once; the ten largest clones hold under 4%. Sequencing was done on a sample of PBMCs. The receptors were gathered from a man aged 50 to 60 in good health and CMV-seronegative.

The chain recombines TRBV5-1 with TRBJ2-5; perhaps TRBD1 as D (5 bases). V was cut by 0 bases and J by 3 bases, with 6 bases left in between. This CDR3 region has 13 residues. In germline, CDR1 is SGHRS, CDR2 YFSETQ. This CDR3 is CASSLEGEETQYF. Written as DNA, the CDR3 is TGCGCCAGCAGCTTGGAAGGGGAAGAGACCCAGTACTTC.

The chain is built from TRBV7-2 and TRBJ2-7, with 9 bases aligning to TRBD2. The junction had 10 bases not matched to a gene; V was cut back by 1 base and J by 3 bases. The germline gives CDR1 SGHTA, CDR2 FQGNSA. CDR3 length: 17 residues. CDR3 coding DNA: TGTGCCAGCAGCTTAGGGGCCTCTAGCGGGAAAGGCTACGAGCAGTACTTC. Translation: CASSLGASSGKGYEQYF.

This chain connects TRBV18 to TRBJ1-2; 9 bases are shared with TRBD1. V lost 6 bases to trimming and J lost 6 bases; unmatched junction nucleotides: 5. CDR3 size: 13 residues. CDR1 and CDR2 from the germline V gene are KGHSH and LQKENI. CDR3 sequence reads: CASSPGQGNGYTF. The CDR3 region has the DNA TGTGCCAGCTCCCCCGGACAGGGGAATGGCTACACCTTC.

This chain uses TRBV28 with TRBJ2-1; tentative D call: TRBD2 (5 bases). CDR1 MDHEN and CDR2 SYDVKM come from the germline V gene. This CDR3 region has 20 residues. The V end lost 5 bases, the J end lost 0 bases, and 26 bases lay between the germline ends. CDR3 loop: CASSPVGLQPLASSYNEQFF. The CDR3 DNA reads as TGTGCCAGCAGTCCGGTAGGACTTCAACCCCTCGCAAGCTCCTACAATGAGCAGTTCTTC.

The chain employs TRBV28 and TRBJ2-7; D not certain. The CDR3 loop spans 11 amino acids. Trimming shortened V by 5 bases and J by 3 bases, and 5 bases separated the two germline ends. Germline V CDR1 and CDR2: MDHEN, SYDVKM. The CDR3 sequence is CASSGHYEQYF. Here the CDR3 DNA reads TGTGCCAGCAGTGGGCACTACGAGCAGTACTTC.

The count of this clone is one. The sample contains more than one DNA sequence encoding this CDR3. The chain couples TRBV4-3 to TRBJ1-2; 7 positions match TRBD1. CDR1 is LGHNA, CDR2 YSLEER, per germline. The V gene end was trimmed by 0 bases and the J gene end by 8 bases; junction bases not matched to a gene: 18. The CDR3 spans 18 residues. In nucleotides, the CDR3 is TGCGCCAGCAGCCAAGAAAAGTTTAGGGGGCAGCTCCAGGGGGGCTACACCTTC. It yields the protein CASSQEKFRGQLQGGYTF.

This clone was recorded once. This chain joins TRBV30 and TRBJ2-2; 10 positions agree with TRBD2. Germline V gene data show CDR1 as GTSNPN and CDR2 as SVGIG (reference sequence). The CDR3 extends over 14 amino acids. The CDR3 here is CGVVAGGNTGELFF. CDR3 coding DNA: TGTGGGGTGGTAGCGGGAGGGAACACCGGGGAGCTGTTTTTT.

The gene calls are TRBV5-4 and TRBJ1-2; 9 bases agree with TRBD1. The junction had 7 bases not matched to a gene; V was cut back by 0 bases and J by 4 bases. The CDR3 contains 16 residues. Germline V CDR1 and CDR2: SGHNT, YYREEE (reference sequence). The CDR3 DNA sequence: TGTGCCAGCAGCTTGGACAGGGGGCCTTCTGGCTATGGCTACACCTTC. Amino acids: CASSLDRGPSGYGYTF.

This clone has a handful of counts. This chain joins TRBV6-6 and TRBJ1-1, with D tentatively TRBD1 (5 bases). Trimming pared 2 bases from V and 11 bases from J, leaving 9 bases between. The CDR3 sequence is 11 residues long. Germline-derived CDR1 and CDR2 are MNHNY and SVGAGI (reference sequence). The chain's CDR3 is CASSYQGKAFF. DNA for the CDR3: TGTGCCAGCAGTTACCAGGGTAAGGCTTTCTTT.

Here the CDR3 reads CAWSERGETQYF. CDR3 DNA: TGTGCCTGGAGCGAACGGGGAGAGACCCAGTACTTC. V and J are TRBV30 and TRBJ2-5; D might be TRBD2 (5 bases). The CDR3 length is 12 residues. Trimming stripped 3 bases from V and 4 bases from J, with 9 bases between. The V gene's germline CDR1 is GTSNPN and CDR2 SVGIG (reference sequence).

The V and J genes are TRBV20-1 and TRBJ1-2; a possible D gene is TRBD1 (5 bases). Trimming pared 0 bases from V and 8 bases from J, leaving 7 bases between. CDR3 length: 11 residues. Germline CDR1 DFQATT, CDR2 SNEGSKA (reference sequence). The CDR3, as DNA: TGCAGTGCTAGAGAGGGGCGAGGCTACACCTTC. It yields the protein CSAREGRGYTF.

V gene TRBV29-1 combines with J gene TRBJ1-5, with D perhaps TRBD1 (6 bases). From germline, CDR1 is SQVTM and CDR2 ANQGSEA. V lost 5 bases and J 7 bases, leaving 15 bases between the germline ends. This CDR3 spans 13 amino acids. CDR3 sequence reads: CSVRTANRQPQHF. The CDR3 DNA reads TGCAGCGTTAGGACAGCAAACAGGCAGCCCCAGCATTTT.

This clone was seen a few times. The rearrangement links TRBV5-6 to TRBJ1-4; 7 bases fit TRBD1. The V and J ends lost 4 bases and 8 bases, in that order; junction bases with no gene match: 5. The length of the CDR3 is 13 residues. CDR1 and CDR2 (germline): SGHDT, YYEEEE. The CDR3 loop is CASSPVGGEKLFF. The CDR3 DNA reads as TGTGCCAGCAGCCCTGTAGGGGGCGAAAAACTGTTTTTT.

Only one count was recorded for this clone. This rearrangement joins TRBV20-1 to TRBJ2-7, with D tentatively TRBD2 (5 bases). Germline CDR1 DFQATT, CDR2 SNEGSKA (reference sequence). Trimming took off 3 bases at V and 6 bases at J, with 9 bases between the two ends. The CDR3 totals 11 residues. The CDR3: CSARFTSEQYF. CDR3 nucleotides: TGCAGTGCTAGGTTTACTAGCGAGCAGTACTTC.

The chain has TRBV7-2 and TRBJ2-1, with 10 bases lining up with TRBD2. Germline-derived CDR1 and CDR2 are SGHTA and FQGNSA. CDR3 length: 16 amino acids. J gave up 4 bases and V 0 bases, and 3 bases lay outside the gene matches. The CDR3, as DNA: TGTGCCAGCAGCTTAGCGGGAGCGGGAGGGTACAATGAGCAGTTCTTC. Its translation is CASSLAGAGGYNEQFF.

The chain links TRBV7-3 to TRBJ2-2; a weak D match, TRBD2 (6 bases). Germline lookup yields CDR1 SGHTA and CDR2 FQGTGA. Trimming left V 4 bases short and J 7 bases short, with 22 bases between. The CDR3 length is 17 residues. The CDR3 spells CASSSTPVARGGGELFF. The CDR3 DNA is TGTGCCAGCAGCTCAACCCCGGTAGCGAGGGGAGGCGGGGAGCTGTTTTTT.

The J gene is TRBJ2-7, the V gene TRBV28, with 8 bases that match TRBD1. Germline CDR1 and CDR2: MDHEN and SYDVKM. After removal of 6 bases from V and 5 bases from J, the junction contained 9 bases not matched to a gene. CDR3 length: 14 amino acids. CDR3 loop: CASRSWGTGNEQYF. The CDR3 DNA follows: TGTGCCAGCAGGTCATGGGGGACAGGTAACGAGCAGTACTTC.

V gene TRBV11-1 combines with J gene TRBJ2-7; the match to TRBD1 covers 8 bases. The CDR3 has 13 amino acids. CDR1 SGHAT and CDR2 FQDESV come from the germline V gene (reference sequence). The V gene end was trimmed by 3 bases and the J gene end by 4 bases; junction bases not matched to a gene: 2. CDR3 DNA sequence: TGTGCCAGCAGCTTGAGACAGGGGTACGAGCAGTACTTC. Its translation: CASSLRQGYEQYF.